The 30 T cell receptor beta chains in this list originate from one sample, sequenced in a study of cytomegalovirus exposure and HLA in healthy donors. Only in-frame clones appear in the TCRdb table, and some are missing; sequencing was by immunoSEQ multiplex PCR. This sample carries 150,000 to 200,000 clones, approximately 86% of them seen once, and the ten largest clones take around 7.2%. Sequencing was done on a sample of PBMCs. Receptor source: a man aged 25-40 years in good health and CMV-seropositive.

The chain joins TRBV27 to TRBJ2-3, with 8 nucleotides matching TRBD2. Per germline, CDR1 MNHEY and CDR2 SMNVEV (reference sequence). The V and J ends lost 1 base and 3 bases, in that order; junction bases with no gene match: 15. This CDR3 spans 19 amino acids. CDR3 region: CASSLLATGGSSFTDTQYF. The CDR3, as DNA: TGTGCCAGCAGTTTATTGGCCACGGGGGGGTCTAGCTTTACAGATACGCAGTATTTT.

The chain couples TRBV19 to TRBJ2-1, with 9 positions matching TRBD2. Per the germline V gene, CDR1 is LNHDA and CDR2 is SQIVND (reference sequence). After removal of 3 bases from V and 4 bases from J, the junction contained 10 bases not matched to a gene. The CDR3 consists of 17 residues. CDR3 loop: CASSISLAGGKYNEQFF. The CDR3 region has the DNA TGTGCCAGTAGTATTTCCTTGGCGGGAGGGAAGTACAATGAGCAGTTCTTC.

The chain couples TRBV5-1 to TRBJ1-1; a weak D match, TRBD1 (5 bases). The germline V and J ends were trimmed by 4 bases and 0 bases, with 16 bases remaining between them. The CDR3 covers 16 residues. Germline loops: CDR1 SGHRS, CDR2 YFSETQ. DNA for the CDR3: TGCGCCAGCAGCCCCGACAGCGGCGGGCTGAACACTGAAGCTTTCTTT. As protein: CASSPDSGGLNTEAFF. The full variable domain, its missing parts supplied by reference TRBV5-1 and TRBJ1-1, is KAGVTQTPRYLIKTRGQQVTLSCSPISGHRSVSWYQQTPGQGLQFLFEYFSETQRNKGNFPGRFSGRQFSNSRSEMNVSTLELGDSALYLCASSPDSGGLNTEAFFGQGTRLTVV.

The DNA for the CDR3 is TGTGCCAGCAGTCTCAAGGACACGTACTCCTACGAGCAGTACTTC. Translated: CASSLKDTYSYEQYF. This chain uses TRBV27 with TRBJ2-7; a possible D gene is TRBD1 (5 bases). The CDR3 length is 15 residues. In germline, CDR1 is MNHEY, CDR2 SMNVEV (reference sequence). Trimming shortened V by 5 bases and J by 0 bases, and 14 bases separated the two germline ends.

The rearrangement uses TRBV27 and TRBJ2-1, with 11 bases fitting TRBD2. CDR1 and CDR2 (germline): MNHEY, SMNVEV (reference sequence). V was clipped by 3 bases and J by 4 bases; unmatched bases: 5. The length of the CDR3 is 16 residues. CDR3 nucleotides: TGTGCCAGCAGTTTTGGCCTAGCGGGAGGTTACAATGAGCAGTTCTTC. The encoded protein is CASSFGLAGGYNEQFF.

The rearrangement joins TRBV6-1 to TRBJ1-1; a possible D gene is TRBD1 (6 bases). Trimming pared 2 bases from V and 0 bases from J, leaving 16 bases between. The CDR3 has 17 residues. CDR1 is MNHNS and CDR2 is SASEGT in the germline V gene. CDR3 DNA: TGTGCCAGCAGTGAATTAGGGACATCTTCAATGAACACTGAAGCTTTCTTT. As protein: CASSELGTSSMNTEAFF.

This chain links TRBV7-2 with TRBJ2-1, with 7 bases aligning to TRBD1. The CDR3 is 14 residues long. CDR1 and CDR2 from the germline V gene are SGHTA and FQGNSA. With V trimmed by 1 base and J by 9 bases, 6 bases remained unmatched. The DNA of the CDR3 is TGTGCCAGCAGCTTAGTAAAGGGGGCCAGTGAGCAGTTCTTC. Residues: CASSLVKGASEQFF. Full variable domain (outside the CDR3, taken from reference TRBV7-2 and TRBJ2-1): GAGVSQSPSNKVTEKGKDVELRCDPISGHTALYWYRQSLGQGLEFLIYFQGNSAPDKSGLPSDRFSAERTGGSVSTLTIQRTQQEDSAVYLCASSLVKGASEQFFGPGTRLTVL.

The chain couples TRBV27 to TRBJ1-3; the D gene is possibly TRBD1 (6 bases). V was cut by 0 bases and J by 0 bases, with 12 bases left in between. Germline V gene sequence: CDR1 MNHEY, CDR2 SMNVEV (reference sequence). This CDR3 spans 17 amino acids. CDR3 region: CASSLSGGGSSGNTIYF. In nucleotides, the CDR3 is TGTGCCAGCAGTTTATCGGGGGGCGGGAGCTCTGGAAACACCATATATTTT.

This sequence joins TRBV6-5 and TRBJ1-1; 11 bases agree with TRBD1. This CDR3 region has 15 residues. Trimming cost V 3 bases and J 6 bases; bases outside gene matches: 6. Germline CDR1 reads MNHEY; CDR2 reads SVGAGI. CDR3 nucleotide sequence: TGTGCCAGCAGTTATTGGACAGGGGGCAGGGCTGAAGCTTTCTTT. Its protein product is CASSYWTGGRAEAFF.

The J gene is TRBJ1-3, the V gene TRBV2; D gene ambiguous. Trimming cost V 2 bases and J 0 bases, with 8 bases left between them. The CDR3 has 15 amino acids. Germline V gene data show CDR1 as SNHLY and CDR2 as FYNNEI. The CDR3 loop reads CASSEWASSGNTIYF. In nucleotides, the CDR3 is TGTGCCAGCAGTGAATGGGCGAGCTCTGGAAACACCATATATTTT.

The chain couples TRBV29-1 to TRBJ1-2; the match to TRBD1 covers 9 bases. V was pared by 6 bases and J by 4 bases, with 3 bases of the junction left unmatched. The CDR3 consists of 12 residues. In germline, CDR1 is SQVTM, CDR2 ANQGSEA. CDR3 region: CSVGQGTYGYTF. In nucleotides, the CDR3 is TGCAGCGTGGGACAGGGTACCTATGGCTACACCTTC.

The chain links TRBV6-6 to TRBJ2-7, with a possible D match to TRBD2 (6 bases). The CDR3 consists of 13 residues. Germline V gene data show CDR1 as MNHNY and CDR2 as SVGAGI (reference sequence). Deletions cut 6 bases from V and 3 bases from J, with 12 bases between. In DNA, the CDR3 is TGTGCCAGCAGCCCGACTAGTAGCTACGAGCAGTACTTC. As protein: CASSPTSSYEQYF.

The V and J genes are TRBV7-2 and TRBJ2-7; unclear D gene. Looked up from germline, CDR1 is SGHTA and CDR2 is FQGNSA. V was trimmed by 0 bases and J by 1 base, leaving 7 bases between them. This CDR3 is built from 14 residues. CDR3 DNA: TGTGCCAGCAGCTTAGCGACTGGATCCTACGAGCAGTACTTC. Translated, it gives CASSLATGSYEQYF.

The rearrangement links TRBV6-6 to TRBJ2-7; a possible D gene is TRBD2 (6 bases). Germline values: CDR1 MNHNY, CDR2 SVGAGI (reference sequence). This CDR3 region has 12 residues. V was trimmed by 4 bases and J by 6 bases, leaving 10 bases between them. The CDR3 DNA reads TGTGCCAGCAGTTGGAGGGACCGCGAGCAGTACTTC. This codes for CASSWRDREQYF.

The rearrangement uses TRBV5-6 and TRBJ1-5, with a tentative D call TRBD1 (6 bases). The germline gives CDR1 SGHDT, CDR2 YYEEEE. This CDR3 spans 14 amino acids. V lost 3 bases and J 6 bases, leaving 13 bases between the germline ends. CDR3 bases: TGTGCCAGCAGCTACGGGACATTCAGTCAGCCCCAGCATTTT. Its translation: CASSYGTFSQPQHF.

The J gene is TRBJ2-5, the V gene TRBV27; maybe TRBD1 (5 bases). The CDR3 is 13 amino acids. Germline V gene data show CDR1 as MNHEY and CDR2 as SMNVEV (reference sequence). Trimming pared 4 bases from V and 4 bases from J, leaving 10 bases between. DNA for the CDR3: TGTGCCAGCAGTTATCAGGGCGTAGAGACCCAGTACTTC. It codes for CASSYQGVETQYF.

The chain links TRBV6-5 to TRBJ1-4; 9 nucleotides line up with TRBD1. Germline CDR1 and CDR2: MNHEY and SVGAGI. CDR3 length equals 13 residues. With V trimmed by 8 bases and J by 6 bases, 4 bases remained unmatched. The chain's CDR3 is CASGRDRDEKLFF. Written as DNA, the CDR3 is TGTGCCAGCGGGCGGGACAGGGATGAAAAACTGTTTTTT.

The gene calls are TRBV30 and TRBJ2-3; possibly TRBD1 for D (6 bases). The CDR3 loop spans 14 amino acids. Per the germline V gene, CDR1 is GTSNPN and CDR2 is SVGIG (reference sequence). V was clipped by 1 base and J by 3 bases, with 11 bases between them. Here the CDR3 reads CAWSAGDPTDTQYF. CDR3 bases: TGTGCCTGGAGTGCAGGGGATCCGACAGATACGCAGTATTTT.

V and J are TRBV2 and TRBJ2-3; D remains ambiguous. The CDR3 extends over 14 amino acids. The V gene lost 0 bases and the J gene lost 1 base, with 5 bases spanning the gap. Germline loops: CDR1 SNHLY, CDR2 FYNNEI. The chain's CDR3 is CASSEAVRTDTQYF. The CDR3 bases are TGTGCCAGCAGTGAAGCGGTTCGCACAGATACGCAGTATTTT.

This clone was picked up a small number of times. This CDR3 is also generated by other DNA sequences in the sample. The V call is TRBV2, the J call TRBJ2-7, with D unclear. The CDR3 is made up of 10 amino acids. Germline CDR1 reads SNHLY; CDR2 reads FYNNEI. Trimming stripped 4 bases from V and 6 bases from J, with 4 bases between. CDR3 in amino acids: CASSGGEQYF. CDR3 bases: TGTGCCAGCAGTGGGGGCGAGCAGTACTTC. The full variable domain, with the rest looked up from reference TRBV2 and TRBJ2-7, is EPEVTQTPSHQVTQMGQEVILRCVPISNHLYFYWYRQILGQKVEFLVSFYNNEISEKSEIFDDQFSVERPDGSNFTLKIRSTKLEDSAMYFCASSGGEQYFGPGTRLTVT.

This chain links TRBV7-3 with TRBJ1-2, with 8 bases identical to TRBD1. CDR3 length: 17 amino acids. Germline values: CDR1 SGHTA, CDR2 FQGTGA. Trimming cost V 1 base and J 6 bases; bases outside gene matches: 13. CDR3 DNA sequence: TGTGCCAGCAGCTTAAGCCCCCCCCTGACAGGGGTTCATGGCTACACCTTC. Translating gives CASSLSPPLTGVHGYTF.

The chain is built from TRBV5-1 and TRBJ2-3; D unclear. Germline V lookup: CDR1 SGHRS, CDR2 YFSETQ. The CDR3 runs to 13 residues. V shed 4 bases and J shed 0 bases, with 6 bases lying between them. The CDR3 DNA follows: TGCGCCAGCAGCGCGTGGAGCACAGATACGCAGTATTTT. It yields the protein CASSAWSTDTQYF.

The V and J genes are TRBV5-1 and TRBJ2-3, with 9 bases identical to TRBD2. V shed 0 bases, J shed 5 bases, and the junction held 13 bases outside the gene matches. This CDR3 comprises 18 residues. Germline V gene sequence: CDR1 SGHRS, CDR2 YFSETQ. CDR3 nucleotides: TGCGCCAGCAGCTTGGAGGGTAGCGGGGGTTTAAAAGGAGATACGCAGTATTTT. It codes for CASSLEGSGGLKGDTQYF.

The chain joins TRBV6-5 to TRBJ2-7; TRBD1 matches 7 bases. The CDR3 has 13 residues. CDR1 and CDR2 (germline): MNHEY, SVGAGI. Germline trimming cut 6 bases from V and 6 bases from J; bases unmatched to any gene: 8. The CDR3: CASSTQGFREQYF. CDR3 sequence (DNA): TGTGCCAGCAGCACACAGGGGTTTCGCGAGCAGTACTTC.

The chain employs TRBV5-1 and TRBJ1-1; D is uncertain. Germline values: CDR1 SGHRS, CDR2 YFSETQ. V was trimmed by 4 bases and J by 1 base, leaving 14 bases between them. The CDR3 loop spans 15 amino acids. The CDR3 reads CASSTHGWGNTEAFF. The CDR3 region has the DNA TGCGCCAGCAGCACCCATGGGTGGGGGAACACTGAAGCTTTCTTT.

The genes are TRBV30 and TRBJ1-1; 7 nucleotides align to TRBD1. Unmatched junction bases numbered 10, after V lost 6 bases and J lost 0 bases. The germline V gene encodes CDR1 GTSNPN and CDR2 SVGIG (reference sequence). The CDR3 is 15 amino acids. For the CDR3, the DNA is TGTGCCTGCTACAGGGGCCTATACATGAACACTGAAGCTTTCTTT. Protein sequence: CACYRGLYMNTEAFF.

The chain is built from TRBV5-1 and TRBJ1-6; TRBD1 aligns across 9 bases. Germline V gene sequence: CDR1 SGHRS, CDR2 YFSETQ. V shed 2 bases, J shed 3 bases, and the junction held 9 bases outside the gene matches. The CDR3 length is 18 residues. CDR3 sequence: CASSFYGTGRDYNSPLHF. The CDR3 nucleotides are TGCGCCAGCAGCTTTTACGGGACAGGGAGAGACTATAATTCACCCCTCCACTTT. Full variable domain (remainder filled in from reference TRBV5-1 and TRBJ1-6): KAGVTQTPRYLIKTRGQQVTLSCSPISGHRSVSWYQQTPGQGLQFLFEYFSETQRNKGNFPGRFSGRQFSNSRSEMNVSTLELGDSALYLCASSFYGTGRDYNSPLHFGNGTRLTVT.

This clone was recorded only once. The chain employs TRBV28 and TRBJ2-1; 7 bases map to TRBD1. There are 15 residues in the CDR3. CDR1 is MDHEN, CDR2 SYDVKM, per germline. Germline trimming cut 3 bases from V and 9 bases from J; bases unmatched to any gene: 11. CDR3 bases: TGTGCCAGCAGTTTTGTGGACAGGACGTATGTTGAGCAGTTCTTC. Translating gives CASSFVDRTYVEQFF.

The chain joins TRBV6-5 to TRBJ2-1, with 7 bases matching TRBD1. This CDR3 spans 11 amino acids. CDR1 is MNHEY and CDR2 is SVGAGI in the germline V gene. V trimming: 6 bases; J trimming: 12 bases; junction bases outside the gene matches: 5. The DNA of the CDR3 is TGTGCCAGCAGCACCGGGACAGTGCAGTTCTTC. This translates into CASSTGTVQFF.

The J gene is TRBJ1-4, the V gene TRBV5-6, with 7 bases lining up with TRBD1. The CDR3 covers 13 residues. V was clipped by 3 bases and J by 7 bases; unmatched bases: 3. Germline values: CDR1 SGHDT, CDR2 YYEEEE. The CDR3 sequence is CASSSDRAEKLFF. The DNA of the CDR3 is TGTGCCAGCAGCTCCGACAGGGCTGAAAAACTGTTTTTT.